What follows are 26 T cell receptor beta chains derived from one specimen sequenced in a study of Ad26.COV2.S vaccination and SARS-CoV-2 variants. Assay used: immunoSEQ multiplex PCR; TCRdb lists only in-frame clones, some missing. Among about 250,000 clones, around 87% were seen once, and the ten largest hold about 3.6%. Specified treatment: roughly 18 received Ad26.COV2.S at low or high dose, single or two shots; about 5 received placebo; per-sample allocation not given. Specimen acquisition occurred on day 63 following the initial vaccine or placebo injection. Sequencing used peripheral blood, obtained in a trial of Ad26.COV2.S vaccine versus placebo. These receptors were collected from a person aged 18-60 years who received the Ad26.COV2.S COVID-19 vaccine or a placebo.

The genes are TRBV6-5 and TRBJ1-3, with 7 nucleotides matching TRBD1. Germline-derived CDR1 and CDR2 are MNHEY and SVGAGI. The CDR3 consists of 15 residues. Trimming took 4 bases from V and 6 from J; bases not matched to a gene: 9. Here the CDR3 DNA reads TGTGCCAGCAGTTTCGCGACAGGGATAAAAAACACCATATATTTT. Protein product: CASSFATGIKNTIYF.

The V gene is TRBV5-1, the J gene TRBJ1-1, with TRBD1 matching 8 bases. CDR1 and CDR2 (germline): SGHRS, YFSETQ. The J segment lost 5 bases and the V segment lost 5 bases, leaving 8 bases of the junction unmatched. The CDR3 spans 14 residues. The CDR3 protein is CASSYSGGETEAFF. CDR3 coding DNA: TGCGCCAGCAGTTATTCAGGGGGCGAGACTGAAGCTTTCTTT.

V gene TRBV10-3 combines with J gene TRBJ1-2; tentatively, D is TRBD1 (5 bases). The CDR3 is 15 amino acids. V dropped 10 bases and J dropped 4 bases, with 22 bases sitting between them. Germline-derived CDR1 and CDR2 are ENHRY and SYGVKD. Written as DNA, the CDR3 is TGTGCCACCCGATTCGCGGGGGGGAGTACCTATGGCTACACCTTC. It encodes CATRFAGGSTYGYTF.

The chain couples TRBV18 to TRBJ1-2; 7 nucleotides match TRBD1. The J segment lost 8 bases and the V segment lost 3 bases, leaving 6 bases of the junction unmatched. The CDR3 has 13 residues. Germline lookup yields CDR1 KGHSH and CDR2 LQKENI. The chain's CDR3 is CASSPFTGVGYTF. In DNA form, the CDR3 reads TGTGCCAGCTCACCCTTCACAGGGGTCGGCTACACCTTC.

The chain recombines TRBV29-1 with TRBJ2-2, with 14 bases identical to TRBD2. Germline assignment: CDR1 SQVTM and CDR2 ANQGSEA. The CDR3 loop spans 15 amino acids. J gave up 6 bases and V 4 bases, and 4 bases lay outside the gene matches. The CDR3 here is CSVGGLAGVPGELFF. CDR3 nucleotide sequence: TGCAGCGTTGGGGGACTAGCGGGAGTCCCCGGGGAGCTGTTTTTT.

This chain links TRBV7-8 with TRBJ2-1, with D possibly called TRBD1 or TRBD2 (6 bases each). This CDR3 contains 17 residues. Germline V CDR1 and CDR2: SGHVS, FQNEAQ. Between the trimmed V and J ends, which lost 4 bases and 4 bases, there was a span of 20 bases. The CDR3 sequence: CASSSRGAGGKYNEQFF. The CDR3 coding sequence is TGTGCCAGCAGCTCAAGGGGGGCTGGGGGAAAGTACAATGAGCAGTTCTTC.

The chain joins TRBV3-1 (or the pseudogene TRBV3-2) to TRBJ2-5; TRBD1 matches 7 bases. Unmatched junction bases numbered 4, after V lost 4 bases and J lost 2 bases. Per the germline V gene, CDR1 is LGHDT and CDR2 is YNNKEL (reference sequence). CDR3 length equals 14 residues. In nucleotides, the CDR3 is TGTGCCAGCAGCCCGACAGGGAAACAAGAGACCCAGTACTTC. Its translation is CASSPTGKQETQYF.

The chain uses TRBV28 and TRBJ1-2; D perhaps matches TRBD1 (6 bases). This CDR3 has 15 residues. The ends were cut back, 6 bases at V and 0 bases at J, with 14 bases in the middle. The V gene's germline CDR1 is MDHEN and CDR2 SYDVKM. CDR3 protein: CASRTTGLANYGYTF. In DNA, the CDR3 is TGTGCCAGCAGAACTACAGGGTTAGCTAACTATGGCTACACCTTC.

V and J are TRBV20-1 and TRBJ2-5; perhaps TRBD1 as D (6 bases). CDR1 is DFQATT, CDR2 SNEGSKA, per germline (reference sequence). The CDR3 contains 14 residues. V dropped 5 bases and J dropped 5 bases, with 18 bases sitting between them. This CDR3 is CSAGDSLTGETQYF. CDR3 nucleotides: TGCAGTGCTGGTGACTCCCTCACAGGGGAGACCCAGTACTTC.

The genes are TRBV4-2 and TRBJ2-5; D remains unclear. The CDR3 is 14 residues long. V lost 5 bases to trimming and J lost 7 bases, with 17 bases between them. Per germline, CDR1 LGHNA and CDR2 YNFKEQ. This CDR3 reads CASSAGVFGGTQYF. The CDR3 DNA reads TGTGCCAGCAGCGCAGGCGTCTTCGGTGGGACCCAGTACTTC.

Here the CDR3 reads CASSYDAGRTQYF. CDR3 in DNA: TGTGCCAGCAGTTACGACGCGGGGAGGACCCAGTACTTC. The gene calls are TRBV7-9 and TRBJ2-5, with D possibly being TRBD2 (6 bases). Germline loops: CDR1 SEHNR, CDR2 FQNEAQ (reference sequence). CDR3 length: 13 residues. The V end lost 6 bases, the J end lost 7 bases, and 15 bases lay between the germline ends.

The chain recombines TRBV3-1 (or the pseudogene TRBV3-2) with TRBJ2-6; TRBD1 matches at 10 bases. V shed 7 bases, J shed 2 bases, and the junction held 2 bases outside the gene matches. Germline CDR1 LGHDT, CDR2 YNNKEL (reference sequence). CDR3 size: 15 residues. The CDR3 is CASTDRGPGANVLTF. DNA for the CDR3: TGTGCCAGCACCGACAGGGGGCCTGGGGCCAACGTCCTGACTTTC.

V and J are TRBV6-5 and TRBJ1-2; the match to TRBD1 covers 10 bases. This CDR3 comprises 15 residues. J was trimmed by 6 bases and V by 5 bases; bases with no gene match: 9. CDR1 MNHEY and CDR2 SVGAGI come from the germline V gene. The CDR3 region has the DNA TGTGCCAGCAGTCTAGAGGGACAGGGGATACATGGCTACACCTTC. Translation: CASSLEGQGIHGYTF.

The CDR3 sequence: CASSNGAGNQPQHF. CDR3 nucleotides: TGTGCCAGCAGCAACGGGGCGGGTAATCAGCCCCAGCATTTT. This rearrangement joins TRBV6-2 or TRBV6-3 to TRBJ1-5; TRBD1 is a possible D gene (5 bases). CDR1 is MNHEY, CDR2 SVGEGT, per germline. The V end lost 6 bases, the J end lost 4 bases, and 13 bases lay between the germline ends. The CDR3 loop spans 14 amino acids.

The J gene is TRBJ1-1, the V gene TRBV18; 7 nucleotides agree with TRBD1. The germline V gene encodes CDR1 KGHSH and CDR2 LQKENI. The CDR3 loop spans 14 amino acids. Losses at the gene ends were 5 bases for V and 4 bases for J; bases not matched to a gene: 7. This CDR3 is CASSVGGYGTEAFF. The CDR3 DNA reads TGTGCCAGCTCAGTAGGGGGCTACGGCACTGAAGCTTTCTTT.

This chain joins TRBV2 and TRBJ1-3, with D possibly TRBD1 on 5 matching bases. Germline lookup yields CDR1 SNHLY and CDR2 FYNNEI. Between the trimmed V and J ends, which lost 6 bases and 1 base, there was a span of 13 bases. There are 15 residues in the CDR3. CDR3 amino acids: CASSDSGLSGNTIYF. Written as DNA, the CDR3 is TGTGCCAGCAGCGACTCAGGGTTATCTGGAAACACCATATATTTT.

In this sample, this clone turned up once. V usage is TRBV12-5 and J usage is TRBJ2-5; TRBD2 aligns across 10 bases. The germline V gene encodes CDR1 LGHNT and CDR2 FRNRAP. This CDR3 has 16 residues. Trimming at V came to 1 base and at J to 5 bases, leaving 7 bases not matched to a gene. In nucleotides, the CDR3 is TGTGCTAGTGGTTTGGGACGAGGGACTAGCGTCGAGACCCAGTACTTC. Residues: CASGLGRGTSVETQYF.

V and J are TRBV3-1 (or the pseudogene TRBV3-2) and TRBJ2-1; a weak D match, TRBD1 (5 bases). V was shortened by 6 bases and J by 3 bases, with 15 bases between the two germline ends. The CDR3 length is 15 residues. CDR1 and CDR2 from the germline V gene are LGHDT and YNNKEL (reference sequence). The CDR3 protein is CASSGWTRIYNEQFF. The CDR3 DNA reads TGTGCCAGCAGTGGTTGGACAAGGATCTACAATGAGCAGTTCTTC.

The rearrangement links TRBV27 to TRBJ1-2; 7 nucleotides match TRBD1. The CDR3 spans 15 residues. V lost 4 bases to trimming and J lost 1 base; unmatched junction nucleotides: 6. Germline-derived CDR1 and CDR2 are MNHEY and SMNVEV (reference sequence). The CDR3 DNA reads TGTGCCAGCAGTTACAGGGGAAGGGGTAACTATGGCTACACCTTC. This gives the protein CASSYRGRGNYGYTF.

The chain uses TRBV19 and TRBJ2-5; tentatively, D is TRBD1 (6 bases). In germline, CDR1 is LNHDA, CDR2 SQIVND (reference sequence). Between the trimmed V and J ends, which lost 4 bases and 0 bases, there was a span of 15 bases. The CDR3 totals 16 residues. CDR3 sequence (DNA): TGTGCCAGTAGTAGCCTGGGACACTCCAACCAAGAGACCCAGTACTTC. It translates to CASSSLGHSNQETQYF.

This chain uses TRBV2 with TRBJ1-1; possible D gene TRBD1, 5 bases. Trimming shortened V by 8 bases and J by 10 bases, and 17 bases separated the two germline ends. Germline V gene sequence: CDR1 SNHLY, CDR2 FYNNEI. The length of the CDR3 is 12 residues. CDR3 sequence reads: CASSTGGTRAFF. In DNA form, the CDR3 reads TGTGCCAGCTCGACCGGGGGGACGAGAGCTTTCTTT.

The V and J genes are TRBV5-1 and TRBJ1-1; D is perhaps TRBD1 (6 bases). In germline, CDR1 is SGHRS, CDR2 YFSETQ. The V and J ends lost 5 bases and 1 base respectively, with 12 bases between them. This CDR3 spans 14 amino acids. The CDR3 sequence: CASRSDRENTEAFF. DNA for the CDR3: TGCGCCAGCAGGTCGGACAGAGAGAACACTGAAGCTTTCTTT.

The chain recombines TRBV9 with TRBJ1-1; D unclear. The ends were cut back, 0 bases at V and 3 bases at J, with 3 bases in the middle. Germline V CDR1 and CDR2: SGDLS, YYNGEE. The CDR3 is made up of 12 amino acids. The CDR3 nucleotides read TGTGCCAGCAGCGTAGGGGACACTGAAGCTTTCTTT. It specifies CASSVGDTEAFF.

The rearrangement joins TRBV19 to TRBJ1-3, with D perhaps TRBD1 (5 bases). CDR1 and CDR2 (germline): LNHDA, SQIVND (reference sequence). This CDR3 contains 14 residues. Trimming removed 9 bases at V and 4 bases at J, with 16 bases between. The DNA of the CDR3 is TGTGCCAGCAGGCCAGGGCCACGGGGAAACACCATATATTTT. This codes for CASRPGPRGNTIYF.

The V and J genes are TRBV7-9 and TRBJ2-1; 7 nucleotides agree with TRBD2. This CDR3 contains 17 residues. J was trimmed by 1 base and V by 5 bases; bases with no gene match: 11. The germline CDR1 and CDR2 sequences are SEHNR and FQNEAQ (reference sequence). The CDR3 DNA is TGTGCCAGCAGCCAGGGTGGTGCGGGGGTGTCCTACAATGAGCAGTTCTTC. Translation gives CASSQGGAGVSYNEQFF.

This clone occurred once. The genes are TRBV30 and TRBJ2-1; D may be TRBD1 (6 bases). With 4 bases removed from V and 9 bases from J, the gap between germline ends came to 10 bases. The CDR3 has 11 residues. Germline assignment: CDR1 GTSNPN and CDR2 SVGIG (reference sequence). The CDR3 DNA sequence: TGTGCCTGGATGGGGGCGGGTGAGCAGTTCTTC. Translation: CAWMGAGEQFF.